The TCR beta chain described here comes from a study of regulatory T cells in long-lasting Graves disease. Across the whole study: Graves' disease counted as persistent after over 5 years of antithyroid drugs with positive TSH receptor antibodies.

HTBI primers from iRepertoire and Arm-PCR of CDR3 regions yielded the TCR beta libraries. One entry per CDR3 protein results from TCRdb running MiXCR on the multiplex PCR reads. The data contain 700,000 or so distinct CDR3 sequences, 30% of them singletons. This clonotype appeared a few times. Antigen unknown. The sample's time point: persistent/refractory GD, antithyroid drugs over 5 years with positive TRAb. There was RNA extracted from PBMCs, and the TCR library was made from it. Study-wide results and limits: Repertoires from persistent disease leaned toward TRBV28, TRBJ1-2 and TRBJ2-5. For persistent Graves' patients, TCR diversity was lower than for newly diagnosed ones. Study was limited to peripheral blood, excluding thyroid tissue.

CDR1 and CDR2 from the germline V gene are MNHEY and SMNVEV (reference sequence). V was trimmed by 5 bases and J by 2 bases, leaving 16 bases between them. CDR3 length equals 16 residues. The sequencing used peripheral blood mononuclear cells (PBMCs), collected when the disease was refractory, from a patient treated with antithyroid drugs. The rearrangement uses TRBV27 and TRBJ1-3; perhaps TRBD1 as D (5 bases). This clonotype was obtained from a female donor with Graves disease. For the CDR3, the DNA is TGTGCCAGCAGTGAGACCCGGCCAGGGCCTGGAAACACCATATATTTT. Translation gives CASSETRPGPGNTIYF.